Shown below are 29 T cell receptor beta chains from a single sample sequenced in a study of blood T cell repertoires in COVID-19. Repertoires were generated with immunoSEQ multiplex PCR, while TCRdb's copy carries only in-frame clones and drops some. The sample has about 190,000 clones; 70% to 85% are singletons. Sequences were obtained from peripheral blood. These TCRs come from a woman younger than 45 with acute or convalescent COVID-19.

The chain links TRBV30 to TRBJ1-6; D possibly corresponds to TRBD1 (6 bases). With 3 bases removed from V and 9 bases from J, the gap between germline ends came to 12 bases. CDR3 length: 13 residues. Germline assignment: CDR1 GTSNPN and CDR2 SVGIG (reference sequence). The CDR3 is CAWRSQGFSPLHF. CDR3 nucleotide sequence: TGTGCCTGGAGGAGTCAGGGGTTTTCACCCCTCCACTTT.

This clone was counted many times. This chain connects TRBV18 to TRBJ2-7; 7 bases are a match to TRBD1. Germline V lookup: CDR1 KGHSH, CDR2 LQKENI. J lost 1 base, V lost 5 bases, and 2 bases had no gene match. This CDR3 is built from 13 residues. CDR3 sequence: CASSRQGSYEQYF. The CDR3 DNA reads TGTGCCAGCTCAAGACAGGGTTCCTACGAGCAGTACTTC.

The J gene is TRBJ1-3, the V gene TRBV5-6; TRBD1 matches at 7 bases. With V trimmed by 4 bases and J by 4 bases, 11 bases remained unmatched. The CDR3 has 16 residues. Per germline, CDR1 SGHDT and CDR2 YYEEEE. CDR3: CASSRSRGRAGNTIYF. CDR3 nucleotides: TGTGCCAGCAGCCGCTCAAGGGGGCGAGCCGGAAACACCATATATTTT.

The chain links TRBV19 to TRBJ1-6; 8 nucleotides match TRBD1. The CDR3 runs 15 residues. J was trimmed by 7 bases and V by 1 base; bases with no gene match: 3. In germline, CDR1 is LNHDA, CDR2 SQIVND (reference sequence). The CDR3, as DNA: TGTGCCAGTAGTATAGGGGCAGGGGGCAATTCACCCCTCCACTTT. This gives the protein CASSIGAGGNSPLHF.

The rearrangement joins TRBV6-6 to TRBJ2-3, with 7 positions matching TRBD1. Germline trimming cut 6 bases from V and 1 base from J; bases unmatched to any gene: 7. The CDR3 runs to 15 residues. The germline CDR1 and CDR2 sequences are MNHNY and SVGAGI (reference sequence). The CDR3: CASRPGTDGTDTQYF. The CDR3 DNA follows: TGTGCCAGCAGGCCCGGGACAGATGGCACAGATACGCAGTATTTT.

This clone was seen only once. The chain is built from TRBV23-1 and TRBJ2-1; D is ambiguous. TRBV23-1 is an open reading frame whose function is uncertain. The V gene lost 7 bases and the J gene lost 6 bases, with 19 bases spanning the gap. The CDR3 spans 15 residues. The CDR3 nucleotides read TGCGCCAGCATCGTTTTACGCGAGTGTAGCAATGAGCAGTTCTTC. Its protein product is CASIVLRECSNEQFF.

This clone came up once. The sample carries other DNA sequences with the same CDR3. The chain employs TRBV28 and TRBJ2-5; 7 bases are a match to TRBD2. V lost 0 bases and J lost 2; bases outside the gene matches: 3. The CDR3 has 15 residues. In germline, CDR1 is MDHEN, CDR2 SYDVKM. DNA for the CDR3: TGTGCCAGCAGTTTATGGCAGGGAGGGCAAGAGACCCAGTACTTC. Its protein product is CASSLWQGGQETQYF. Full variable domain (missing parts from reference TRBV28 and TRBJ2-5): DVKVTQSSRYLVKRTGEKVFLECVQDMDHENMFWYRQDPGLGLRLIYFSYDVKMKEKGDIPEGYSVSREKKERFSLILESASTNQTSMYLCASSLWQGGQETQYFGPGTRLLVL.

The chain has TRBV2 and TRBJ2-5, with 9 nucleotides matching TRBD1. CDR1 is SNHLY and CDR2 is FYNNEI in the germline V gene. This CDR3 contains 15 residues. J lost 2 bases, V lost 6 bases, and 7 bases had no gene match. DNA for the CDR3: TGTGCCAGCAGCGCGGGACAGGGCAATCAAGAGACCCAGTACTTC. Translation gives CASSAGQGNQETQYF.

The rearrangement links TRBV30 to TRBJ1-4; no firm D call. Germline V CDR1 and CDR2: GTSNPN, SVGIG (reference sequence). Trimming stripped 6 bases from V and 8 bases from J, with 16 bases between. The length of the CDR3 is 13 residues. The CDR3 nucleotides read TGTGCCTGCCGGGGAGTGGACCTAGAAAAACTGTTTTTT. Protein product: CACRGVDLEKLFF.

This rearrangement joins TRBV7-2 to TRBJ1-2, with no clear D. CDR3 length: 16 amino acids. Trimming stripped 5 bases from V and 1 base from J, with 17 bases between. Germline loops: CDR1 SGHTA, CDR2 FQGNSA. The CDR3 DNA follows: TGTGCCAGCAGCACTGTGTCCGGGAGAAGTAACTATGGCTACACCTTC. Its translation: CASSTVSGRSNYGYTF.

The gene calls are TRBV7-2 and TRBJ1-2; 7 nucleotides align to TRBD1. Germline V gives CDR1 SGHTA, CDR2 FQGNSA. CDR3 size: 14 residues. The V segment lost 6 bases and the J segment 2 bases; nucleotides outside the gene matches: 6. The CDR3 nucleotides read TGTGCCAGCAGAAGGGACAGAATGAACTATGGCTACACCTTC. Protein: CASRRDRMNYGYTF.

There are a few counts of this clone. V is TRBV6-6 and J is TRBJ2-1; perhaps TRBD2 as D (5 bases). V shed 2 bases and J shed 7 bases, with 18 bases lying between them. Germline CDR1 is MNHNY and CDR2 is SVGAGI (reference sequence). The CDR3 sequence is 16 residues long. The CDR3 protein is CASSYRDYARENEQFF. In nucleotides, the CDR3 is TGTGCCAGCAGTTACCGCGACTACGCCCGGGAAAATGAGCAGTTCTTC.

This clone was counted once. The rearrangement links TRBV5-4 to TRBJ2-1; 9 bases match TRBD2. Germline-derived CDR1 and CDR2 are SGHNT and YYREEE (reference sequence). The CDR3 contains 15 residues. The V gene end was trimmed by 4 bases and the J gene end by 8 bases; junction bases not matched to a gene: 10. CDR3: CASSRSAGGPDEQFF. The CDR3 DNA sequence: TGTGCCAGCAGCCGATCGGCGGGAGGGCCAGATGAGCAGTTCTTC.

The V and J genes are TRBV7-9 and TRBJ2-1, with TRBD2 identical over 15 bases. Germline V CDR1 and CDR2: SEHNR, FQNEAQ (reference sequence). The CDR3 has 17 residues. V lost 1 base to trimming and J lost 10 bases; unmatched junction nucleotides: 8. CDR3 sequence reads: CASSLGGGLAGGREQFF. CDR3 in DNA: TGTGCCAGCAGCTTAGGGGGGGGACTAGCGGGAGGAAGAGAGCAGTTCTTC.

The chain links TRBV6-4 to TRBJ1-2; D remains ambiguous. This CDR3 spans 15 amino acids. Germline CDR1 MRHNA, CDR2 SNTAGT. Trimming removed 3 bases at V and 4 bases at J, with 15 bases between. The CDR3 nucleotides are TGTGCCAGCAGTGAACGATTGGAGTCTCCCTATGGCTACACCTTC. It codes for CASSERLESPYGYTF.

The chain joins TRBV4-1 to TRBJ1-2; 9 nucleotides match TRBD1. CDR1 is MGHRA, CDR2 YSYEKL, per germline. The CDR3 runs to 16 residues. With V trimmed by 2 bases and J by 8 bases, 12 bases remained unmatched. The CDR3 region has the DNA TGCGCCAGCAGCCAACCCCAGACAGGGGGAGGATTCGGCTACACCTTC. Translated: CASSQPQTGGGFGYTF.

This chain connects TRBV5-1 to TRBJ2-7; D might be TRBD1 (6 bases). Looked up from germline, CDR1 is SGHRS and CDR2 is YFSETQ. This CDR3 spans 14 amino acids. V was pared by 0 bases and J by 6 bases, with 13 bases between. The CDR3 DNA sequence: TGCGCCAGCAGCTTGGGGACAGTGGCGGGCGAGCAGTACTTC. Its translation is CASSLGTVAGEQYF.

J is TRBJ2-7 and V is TRBV29-1; TRBD2 matches 13 bases. CDR3 length: 15 residues. The germline V gene has CDR1 SQVTM and CDR2 ANQGSEA. V lost 6 bases and J lost 3; bases outside the gene matches: 8. The CDR3 region is CSVAGLAGDFYEQYF. CDR3 in DNA: TGCAGCGTGGCCGGACTAGCGGGAGACTTCTACGAGCAGTACTTC.

V usage is TRBV7-4 and J usage is TRBJ2-7; TRBD1 matches at 9 bases. This CDR3 spans 14 amino acids. CDR1 and CDR2 (germline): SGHVT, SQSDAQ. V lost 4 bases and J lost 3; bases outside the gene matches: 4. The CDR3 here is CASSSRDRDYEQYF. CDR3 DNA sequence: TGTGCCAGCAGCTCCCGGGACAGGGACTACGAGCAGTACTTC.

This clone was seen a few times. The V gene is TRBV11-2, the J gene TRBJ2-3; a weak D match, TRBD1 (6 bases). Deletions cut 2 bases from V and 1 base from J, with 10 bases between. The germline gives CDR1 SGHAT, CDR2 FQNNGV. The CDR3 has 15 residues. The CDR3 spells CASSLRPGGTDTQYF. The CDR3, as DNA: TGTGCCAGCAGCTTACGTCCAGGGGGCACAGATACGCAGTATTTT.

V and J are TRBV7-8 and TRBJ2-7; D is ambiguous. In germline, CDR1 is SGHVS, CDR2 FQNEAQ. The CDR3 extends over 11 amino acids. Deletions cut 5 bases from V and 2 bases from J, with 4 bases between. CDR3 coding DNA: TGTGCCAGCAGCCCCACCTACGAGCAGTACTTC. It translates to CASSPTYEQYF.

This clone was detected only once. The chain recombines TRBV4-3 with TRBJ2-1; no clear D gene. Trimming cost V 0 bases and J 8 bases, with 14 bases left between them. Germline V gene data show CDR1 as LGHNA and CDR2 as YSLEER. CDR3 length equals 15 residues. CDR3 protein: CASSQEAVDSHEQFF. The CDR3 nucleotides read TGCGCCAGCAGCCAAGAAGCCGTCGACTCCCATGAGCAGTTCTTC.

This clone was picked up a small number of times. The rearrangement uses TRBV19 and TRBJ1-4; 10 bases are shared with TRBD1. The length of the CDR3 is 15 residues. With V trimmed by 7 bases and J by 6 bases, 8 bases remained unmatched. CDR1 and CDR2 (germline): LNHDA, SQIVND (reference sequence). CDR3 sequence (DNA): TGTGCCAGTAATCCCACCGGGACAGGGGATGAAAAACTGTTTTTT. It specifies CASNPTGTGDEKLFF. The whole variable domain, filled in from reference TRBV19 and TRBJ1-4, reads DGGITQSPKYLFRKEGQNVTLSCEQNLNHDAMYWYRQDPGQGLRLIYYSQIVNDFQKGDIAEGYSVSREKKESFPLTVTSAQKNPTAFYLCASNPTGTGDEKLFFGSGTQLSVL.

The rearrangement links TRBV7-9 to TRBJ1-2; 9 bases align to TRBD1. Looked up from germline, CDR1 is SEHNR and CDR2 is FQNEAQ (reference sequence). The J segment lost 5 bases and the V segment lost 4 bases, leaving 11 bases of the junction unmatched. The CDR3 loop spans 16 amino acids. CDR3 sequence reads: CASSSQNRGRDYGYTF. In nucleotides, the CDR3 is TGTGCCAGCAGCTCACAAAACAGGGGGCGCGATTATGGCTACACCTTC.

This sequence joins TRBV27 and TRBJ2-7, with 8 nucleotides matching TRBD2. V lost 0 bases, J lost 4 bases, and 8 bases stayed unmatched. The CDR3 spans 16 residues. Per germline, CDR1 MNHEY and CDR2 SMNVEV (reference sequence). CDR3 sequence (DNA): TGTGCCAGCAGTTTATCCCCTGCGGGAGGTCTATACGAGCAGTACTTC. This translates into CASSLSPAGGLYEQYF.

The rearrangement joins TRBV30 to TRBJ2-1, with TRBD2 identical over 7 bases. V trimming: 0 bases; J trimming: 4 bases; junction bases outside the gene matches: 6. The CDR3 length is 15 residues. From germline, CDR1 is GTSNPN and CDR2 SVGIG (reference sequence). The CDR3 protein is CAWSVGSGAYNEQFF. The DNA for the CDR3 is TGTGCCTGGAGTGTTGGGAGCGGGGCATACAATGAGCAGTTCTTC. Combining the CDR3 with reference TRBV30 and TRBJ2-1 gives the whole variable domain SQTIHQWPATLVQPVGSPLSLECTVEGTSNPNLYWYRQAAGRGLQLLFYSVGIGQISSEVPQNLSASRPQDRQFILSSKKLLLSDSGFYLCAWSVGSGAYNEQFFGPGTRLTVL.

CDR3: CASSATTGPNQPQHF. In DNA, the CDR3 is TGTGCCAGCAGTGCAACGACAGGGCCCAATCAGCCCCAGCATTTT. This chain connects TRBV28 to TRBJ1-5; 7 positions agree with TRBD1. The V gene end was trimmed by 5 bases and the J gene end by 3 bases; junction bases not matched to a gene: 7. The CDR3 covers 15 residues. Germline-derived CDR1 and CDR2 are MDHEN and SYDVKM.

V usage is TRBV15 and J usage is TRBJ2-2, with a possible D match to TRBD2 (6 bases). The CDR3 runs to 15 residues. Germline CDR1 and CDR2: LNHNV and YYDKDF (reference sequence). V shed 0 bases and J shed 9 bases, with 14 bases lying between them. CDR3 amino acids: CATSRDNMGGRELFF. CDR3 nucleotides: TGTGCCACCAGCAGAGATAATATGGGGGGACGGGAGCTGTTTTTT.

This clone has a count of ten or more. The genes are TRBV19 and TRBJ2-5, with D possibly matching TRBD2 (6 bases). From germline, CDR1 is LNHDA and CDR2 SQIVND (reference sequence). Trimming cost V 4 bases and J 4 bases, with 13 bases left between them. CDR3 length equals 14 residues. The CDR3 spells CASSNSGSGETQYF. In DNA form, the CDR3 reads TGTGCCAGTAGTAACTCCGGGAGCGGAGAGACCCAGTACTTC.